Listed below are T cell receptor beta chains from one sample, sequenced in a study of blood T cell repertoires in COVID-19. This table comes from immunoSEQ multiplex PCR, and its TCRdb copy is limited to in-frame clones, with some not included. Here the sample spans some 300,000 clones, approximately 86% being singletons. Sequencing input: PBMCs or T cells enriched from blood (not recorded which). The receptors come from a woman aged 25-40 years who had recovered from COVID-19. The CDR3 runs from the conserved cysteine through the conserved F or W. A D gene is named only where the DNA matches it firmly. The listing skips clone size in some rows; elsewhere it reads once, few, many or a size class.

CASSFDPTSGSTSYNEQFF	TGTGCCAGCAGCTTTGATCCGACTAGCGGGAGCACCTCCTACAATGAGCAGTTCTTC	.	TRBV12-1	.	19	TRBJ2-1
CAWSVLGGPVYAEAFF	TGTGCCTGGAGTGTACTAGGGGGTCCGGTATACGCTGAAGCTTTCTTT	.	TRBV30	.	16	TRBJ1-1
CAWSVASNQPQHF	TGTGCCTGGAGTGTAGCCAGCAATCAGCCCCAGCATTTT	.	TRBV30	.	13	TRBJ1-5
CASSRYGLAGTGELFF	TGTGCCAGCAGCCGTTACGGACTAGCGGGCACCGGGGAGCTGTTTTTT	.	TRBV7-9	TRBD2	16	TRBJ2-2
CASSLRTSGGAGTQYF	TGTGCCAGCAGCTTACGGACTAGCGGGGGGGCCGGTACGCAGTATTTT	.	TRBV3-1/TRBV3-2	TRBD2	16	TRBJ2-3
CASSVVTGGGRGYTF	TGTGCCAGCAGCGTAGTGACGGGGGGCGGTAGAGGCTACACCTTC	.	TRBV9	.	15	TRBJ1-2
CSASRFNRADGYTF	TGCAGTGCTAGTCGGTTCAACAGGGCAGATGGCTACACCTTC	.	TRBV20-1	.	14	TRBJ1-2
CASRRSGGAVRALHF	TGTGCCAGCAGGCGGAGTGGTGGGGCAGTAAGGGCCCTCCACTTT	.	TRBV11-2	.	15	TRBJ1-6
CASSAGGTPKPYGYTF	TGTGCCAGCTCGGCGGGGGGGACACCTAAACCCTATGGCTACACCTTC	.	TRBV9	.	16	TRBJ1-2
CASSLRGVNYGYTF	TGCGCCAGCAGCTTAAGGGGCGTCAACTATGGCTACACCTTC	.	TRBV5-1	.	14	TRBJ1-2
CAWSAGGKGSNQPQHF	TGTGCCTGGAGCGCCGGGGGGAAGGGAAGCAATCAGCCCCAGCATTTT	once	TRBV30	.	16	TRBJ1-5
CASSVPPRDRGPLEIQETQYF	TGTGCCAGCAGTGTCCCCCCCCGGGACAGGGGGCCCCTGGAAATACAAGAGACCCAGTACTTC	.	TRBV28	TRBD1	21	TRBJ2-5
CASSLRGLGSDTQYF	TGCGCCAGCAGCTTGCGCGGTCTAGGATCAGATACGCAGTATTTT	.	TRBV5-1	.	15	TRBJ2-3
CASSVRPSGVTTGELFF	TGTGCCAGCAGTGTGCGGCCTAGCGGGGTAACCACCGGGGAGCTGTTTTTT	.	TRBV6-2/TRBV6-3	TRBD2	17	TRBJ2-2
CASSQQGIGYTF	TGCGCCAGCAGCCAACAGGGGATTGGCTACACCTTC	.	TRBV4-3	.	12	TRBJ1-2
CASSPREAEDTQYF	TGTGCCAGTAGTCCTCGTGAGGCGGAAGATACGCAGTATTTT	once	TRBV19	.	14	TRBJ2-3
CATSRSDRFGSNQPQHF	TGTGCCACCAGCAGGTCTGACAGGTTCGGGAGCAATCAGCCCCAGCATTTT	.	TRBV15	.	17	TRBJ1-5
CASSYGPKNTEAFF	TGCGCCAGCAGCTATGGGCCAAAGAACACTGAAGCTTTCTTT	.	TRBV4-1	.	14	TRBJ1-1
CASSLVGQGAFF	TGTGCCAGCAGCTTGGTGGGACAGGGAGCTTTCTTT	.	TRBV5-4	TRBD1	12	TRBJ1-1
CASSEAGTGENTIYF	TGTGCCAGCAGTGAAGCCGGGACAGGCGAGAACACCATATATTTT	few	TRBV6-1	TRBD1	15	TRBJ1-3
CASSPRADILKGSPLHF	TGTGCCAGTAGTCCCAGGGCGGACATACTGAAGGGCTCACCCCTCCACTTT	.	TRBV19	.	17	TRBJ1-6
CASSLSTDTQYF	TGTGCCAGCAGCCTAAGCACAGATACGCAGTATTTT	.	TRBV7-2	.	12	TRBJ2-3
CASSPGSNYGYTF	TGTGCCAGCTCACCAGGCTCTAACTATGGCTACACCTTC	.	TRBV18	.	13	TRBJ1-2
CASSLPTGWTYNSPLHF	TGTGCCAGCAGCCTCCCGACAGGGTGGACCTATAATTCACCCCTCCACTTT	.	TRBV9	TRBD1	17	TRBJ1-6
CASSYPGQGNYEQYF	TGTGCCAGCAGTTACCCGGGACAGGGGAACTACGAGCAGTACTTC	.	TRBV6-5	TRBD1	15	TRBJ2-7
CASSQEQRGGLETQYF	TGCGCCAGCAGCCAAGAACAACGGGGGGGCCTAGAGACCCAGTACTTC	.	TRBV4-1	TRBD2	16	TRBJ2-5
CASSQDRSSYNEQFF	TGTGCCAGCAGCCAAGACAGGAGCTCCTACAATGAGCAGTTCTTC	.	TRBV9	.	15	TRBJ2-1
CASSEGLARGTEAFF	TGTGCCAGCAGTGAAGGGCTTGCGAGAGGCACTGAAGCTTTCTTT	.	TRBV2	.	15	TRBJ1-1
CASSFTGNEQFF	TGCGCCAGCAGCTTCACAGGGAATGAGCAGTTCTTC	.	TRBV5-1	.	12	TRBJ2-1
CASSQGTGGSNQPQHF	TGTGCCAGCAGCCAAGGGACAGGTGGATCTAATCAGCCCCAGCATTTT	.	TRBV7-9	TRBD1	16	TRBJ1-5
CASSQGGQPQHF	TGTGCCAGCAGCCAAGGGGGCCAGCCCCAGCATTTT	few	TRBV14	.	12	TRBJ1-5
CARGGTEAFF	TGTGCCAGGGGGGGGACTGAAGCTTTCTTT	.	TRBV2	.	10	TRBJ1-1
CASSSQGSGTQYF	TGTGCCAGCAGCTCCCAGGGGAGTGGTACGCAGTATTTT	.	TRBV7-3	.	13	TRBJ2-3
CASSPAQGQPQHF	TGTGCCAGCTCACCTGCTCAGGGTCAGCCCCAGCATTTT	.	TRBV18	.	13	TRBJ1-5
CASSWELAGGRDTQYF	TGTGCCAGCAGCTGGGAATTAGCGGGAGGTCGAGATACGCAGTATTTT	.	TRBV7-6	TRBD2	16	TRBJ2-3
CASSPLLGGRLYEQYF	TGTGCCAGCAGCCCTCTTTTGGGGGGGAGATTATACGAGCAGTACTTC	.	TRBV7-2	TRBD2	16	TRBJ2-7
CASSPSRRGDYGYTF	TGCGCCAGCAGCCCCAGTCGTCGGGGGGACTATGGCTACACCTTC	.	TRBV4-3	.	15	TRBJ1-2
CASSGGGQGKDTQYF	TGTGCCAGCAGTGGGGGGGGGCAGGGAAAAGATACGCAGTATTTT	once	TRBV28	.	15	TRBJ2-3
CASSQAGIYNQPQHF	TGTGCCAGCAGCCAAGCGGGGATATACAATCAGCCCCAGCATTTT	.	TRBV3-1/TRBV3-2	.	15	TRBJ1-5
CASSIGRGEAFF	TGTGCCAGCAGTATCGGCAGGGGGGAAGCTTTCTTT	.	TRBV25-1	TRBD1	12	TRBJ1-1
CASSQGEAWSTDTQYF	TGCGCCAGCAGCCAAGGTGAAGCATGGAGCACAGATACGCAGTATTTT	.	TRBV4-3	.	16	TRBJ2-3
CASSARPGSYEQYF	TGTGCCAGCAGCGCCCGGCCGGGATCCTACGAGCAGTACTTC	.	TRBV7-6	.	14	TRBJ2-7
CASSPTGQVIPQQYF	TGCGCCAGCAGCCCAACGGGACAGGTAATCCCTCAGCAGTACTTC	once	TRBV5-1	TRBD1	15	TRBJ2-7
CAISGGETDTQYF	TGTGCCATCAGTGGGGGGGAAACAGATACGCAGTATTTT	.	TRBV10-3	.	13	TRBJ2-3
CASSQERSSYNEQFF	TGTGCCAGCAGCCAAGAGCGAAGCTCCTACAATGAGCAGTTCTTC	.	TRBV14	.	15	TRBJ2-1
CASSDTDRRNTEAFF	TGTGCCAGCAGTGACACGGACAGGAGGAACACTGAAGCTTTCTTT	.	TRBV6-1	TRBD1	15	TRBJ1-1
CASSLAAGGLGETQYF	TGTGCCAGCAGCTTAGCCGCAGGGGGGTTGGGAGAGACCCAGTACTTC	once	TRBV7-2	.	16	TRBJ2-5
CASLSPNTEAFF	TGTGCCAGCCTGTCTCCCAACACTGAAGCTTTCTTT	.	TRBV6-5	.	12	TRBJ1-1
CASSESPTSANTGELFF	TGCGCCAGCAGTGAGTCCCCGACTAGCGCGAACACCGGGGAGCTGTTTTTT	.	TRBV10-1	TRBD2	17	TRBJ2-2
CASSRAGGENEQFF	TGTGCCAGCAGCCGAGCGGGAGGGGAAAATGAGCAGTTCTTC	.	TRBV3-1/TRBV3-2	TRBD2	14	TRBJ2-1